This T cell receptor (beta chain) was captured by sequencing in a study of beta chain features in type 1 diabetes. General study points: Patients showed naive, central memory and Treg TCRB repertoires that appeared more similar than those of healthy donors. In every one of the four CD4+ subsets, TCRB CDR3s were moderately but significantly shorter in Type 1 diabetes patients.

This clone was observed a handful of times. Antigen unknown. The germline CDR1 and CDR2 sequences are SGDLS and YYNGEE. With 0 bases clipped from V and 5 bases from J, the junction kept 9 bases outside the gene matches. CDR3 size: 16 residues. Expressed TCRB transcripts were sequenced because the isolated RNA had all been reverse transcribed beforehand. The table came from immunoSEQ multiplex PCR; TCRdb's copy has only in-frame clones and leaves some out. The table lists 300,000 to 350,000 clones, roughly 13% of them singletons. V usage is TRBV9 and J usage is TRBJ2-7, with 9 bases fitting TRBD2. This receptor was obtained from a woman between 18 and 30 years old with type 1 diabetes. The sample was naive CD4+ T cells from blood. The CDR3 nucleotides read TGTGCCAGCAGCGTAGACACTTTGCGGGAGGGTAACGAGCAGTACGTC. Its protein product is CASSVDTLREGNEQYV.